This T cell receptor beta chain was identified in a study of T-cell memory formation after mild COVID-19. Study background: Across donors, TCR clusters were largely donor specific. Study-wide findings and caveats: Confirmation was lacking for SARS-CoV-2 specificity of second-wave clones that peaked on day 37.

Of note for this clonotype: Its antigen is undetermined.

The germline V gene has CDR1 MNHNY and CDR2 SVGAGI (reference sequence). The CDR3 has 14 amino acids. After removal of 5 bases from V and 0 bases from J, the junction contained 3 bases not matched to a gene. After 5'RACE with constant-segment primers, TCR alpha and TCR beta cDNA libraries carrying sample barcodes and UMIs were obtained. MiXCR, run by TCRdb on the 5' RACE reads, gives a single entry per CDR3 protein. The table includes 180,000 or so distinct CDR3 sequences, 11% detected once. The source is a young man who had mild COVID-19 (a few samples of this study predate the infection). Cell type and time point are not known. The chain combines TRBV6-6 with TRBJ1-2; 7 bases map to TRBD1. Sequenced input: PBMCs or a T cell subset sorted from them (not recorded which). The DNA for the CDR3 is TGTGCCAGCAGTCACGGGACAGCTAACTATGGCTACACCTTC. Its translation is CASSHGTANYGYTF.